This entry lists 17 T cell receptor beta chains sequenced from one sample in a study of cytomegalovirus exposure and HLA in healthy donors. Vbeta (60) and Jbeta (13) primers were used in the PCR. Sequenced by immunoSEQ multiplex PCR; TCRdb stores in-frame clones only, minus some. The sample contains about 100,000 clones, roughly 70% of which appear only once. The sequencing sample was made of PBMCs. The receptors derive from a man in his fifties or sixties in good health and CMV-seronegative.

This sequence joins TRBV4-1 and TRBJ2-5; 7 bases are shared with TRBD1. Matching the DNA end better, TRBJ2-7 makes the J call doubtful. CDR3 length: 15 residues. The V gene's germline CDR1 is MGHRA and CDR2 YSYEKL. CDR3 sequence (DNA): TGCGCCAGCAGCCAAGCAAGGACAGGCACCTACGAGCAGTACTTC. Encoded protein: CASSQARTGTYEQYF.

The rearrangement links TRBV9 to TRBJ2-1; 10 nucleotides line up with TRBD1. This CDR3 spans 15 amino acids. CDR1 is SGDLS, CDR2 YYNGEE, per germline. The trim removed 2 bases at V and 2 bases at J, leaving 1 base unmatched. The CDR3, as DNA: TGTGCCAGCAGCGTTGGACAGGGGGCCTACAATGAGCAGTTCTTC. Protein sequence: CASSVGQGAYNEQFF.

The chain combines TRBV6-1 with TRBJ2-5; maybe TRBD1 (6 bases). Trimming shortened V by 4 bases and J by 0 bases, and 9 bases separated the two germline ends. Germline-derived CDR1 and CDR2 are MNHNS and SASEGT. The CDR3 extends over 14 amino acids. CDR3: CASSAGTNQETQYF. The CDR3 coding sequence is TGTGCCAGCAGTGCCGGGACAAACCAAGAGACCCAGTACTTC.

This rearrangement joins TRBV7-8 to TRBJ2-2; TRBD2 is a possible D gene (7 bases). Germline CDR1 SGHVS, CDR2 FQNEAQ. Trimming removed 5 bases from V and 6 bases from J, with 19 bases in between. The CDR3 totals 16 residues. CDR3 coding DNA: TGTGCCAGCAGCCCTCTTAGGGGGAGGGCCGCCGGGGAGCTGTTTTTT. This sequence encodes CASSPLRGRAAGELFF.

Comment on this clone: The same CDR3 arises from other DNA sequences in this sample as well. The chain combines TRBV6-5 with TRBJ1-2; D is possibly TRBD1 (6 bases). CDR1 and CDR2 from the germline V gene are MNHEY and SVGAGI. The CDR3 contains 14 residues. With 0 bases removed from V and 2 bases from J, the gap between germline ends came to 7 bases. CDR3 nucleotides: TGTGCCAGCAGTTACTCTGGGGGCAACTATGGCTACACCTTC. Encoded protein: CASSYSGGNYGYTF.

V usage is TRBV19 and J usage is TRBJ2-1; TRBD2 aligns across 12 bases. Trimming cost V 10 bases and J 10 bases; bases outside gene matches: 8. Germline values: CDR1 LNHDA, CDR2 SQIVND (reference sequence). The CDR3 runs 13 residues. The CDR3 sequence: CATSGRAEIEQFF. The CDR3 nucleotides are TGTGCCACTAGCGGGAGGGCCGAGATAGAGCAGTTCTTC.

V gene TRBV27 combines with J gene TRBJ2-3; 11 bases map to TRBD2. The V and J ends lost 5 bases and 1 base, in that order; junction bases with no gene match: 14. This CDR3 is built from 19 residues. Germline loops: CDR1 MNHEY, CDR2 SMNVEV (reference sequence). The CDR3 DNA sequence: TGTGCCAGCAGTACCGTGAGGCTAGCGGGAGGTCGGGGCACAGATACGCAGTATTTT. As protein: CASSTVRLAGGRGTDTQYF.

The chain uses TRBV29-1 and TRBJ1-4; 10 nucleotides agree with TRBD1. Germline CDR1 and CDR2: SQVTM and ANQGSEA. The CDR3 is 13 residues long. J gave up 3 bases and V 7 bases, and 2 bases lay outside the gene matches. The CDR3 loop is CSGGTGANEKLFF. The CDR3 bases are TGCAGCGGTGGGACAGGGGCTAATGAAAAACTGTTTTTT.

The J gene is TRBJ2-7, the V gene TRBV18; TRBD1 matches 10 bases. This CDR3 is built from 15 residues. Germline trimming cut 6 bases from V and 7 bases from J; bases unmatched to any gene: 12. CDR1 and CDR2 (germline): KGHSH, LQKENI. Written as DNA, the CDR3 is TGTGCCAGCTCGCCATCCGGGACAGGGGAAGAGGAGCAGTACTTC. It specifies CASSPSGTGEEEQYF.

A few counts support this clone. The chain has TRBV5-6 and TRBJ2-1; 13 bases agree with TRBD2. Germline assignment: CDR1 SGHDT and CDR2 YYEEEE. Losses at the gene ends were 3 bases for V and 7 bases for J; bases not matched to a gene: 7. The CDR3 length is 16 residues. This CDR3 reads CASSSGLAGVSNEQFF. For the CDR3, the DNA is TGTGCCAGCAGCTCTGGACTAGCGGGAGTATCGAATGAGCAGTTCTTC. Variable domain in full (rest from reference TRBV5-6 and TRBJ2-1): DAGVTQSPTHLIKTRGQQVTLRCSPKSGHDTVSWYQQALGQGPQFIFQYYEEEERQRGNFPDRFSGHQFPNYSSELNVNALLLGDSALYLCASSSGLAGVSNEQFFGPGTRLTVL.

The V call is TRBV28, the J call TRBJ2-3; D perhaps matches TRBD1 (6 bases). This CDR3 contains 14 residues. The V and J ends lost 2 bases and 9 bases respectively, with 15 bases between them. Germline assignment: CDR1 MDHEN and CDR2 SYDVKM. The DNA for the CDR3 is TGTGCCAGCAGTTTAGCCTCCCGGGGACACACGCAGTATTTT. Amino acid sequence: CASSLASRGHTQYF.

V is TRBV27 and J is TRBJ1-2; 11 bases align to TRBD1. The length of the CDR3 is 14 residues. J lost 2 bases, V lost 5 bases, and 1 base had no gene match. Germline V gene sequence: CDR1 MNHEY, CDR2 SMNVEV (reference sequence). CDR3 coding DNA: TGTGCCAGCAGTCGGACAGGGGGCAACTATGGCTACACCTTC. It translates to CASSRTGGNYGYTF.

This clone was picked up one time. J is TRBJ2-7 and V is TRBV4-2, with TRBD2 matching over 11 bases. Germline V CDR1 and CDR2: LGHNA, YNFKEQ. The ends lost 0 bases at V and 1 base at J; junction bases unmatched: 8. There are 18 residues in the CDR3. The CDR3 loop reads CASSQDPTSGSRSYEQYF. The CDR3 nucleotides read TGTGCCAGCAGCCAAGACCCCACTAGCGGGAGTCGATCCTACGAGCAGTACTTC.

The genes are TRBV5-1 and TRBJ1-1, with D perhaps TRBD1 (6 bases). This CDR3 comprises 14 residues. Deletions cut 3 bases from V and 1 base from J, with 10 bases between. Per the germline V gene, CDR1 is SGHRS and CDR2 is YFSETQ. In DNA, the CDR3 is TGCGCCAGCAGCTCAGGACAGCCGAACACTGAAGCTTTCTTT. Protein product: CASSSGQPNTEAFF.

This clone was counted a single time. The chain is built from TRBV18 and TRBJ2-3; perhaps TRBD2 as D (5 bases). The CDR3 consists of 12 residues. V lost 3 bases and J 6 bases, leaving 7 bases between the germline ends. The germline CDR1 and CDR2 sequences are KGHSH and LQKENI. The CDR3 sequence is CASSPGLDTQYF. The CDR3 bases are TGTGCCAGCTCACCCGGACTGGATACGCAGTATTTT.

The chain is built from TRBV29-1 and TRBJ1-4; unclear D gene. The CDR3 has 13 amino acids. V was cut by 6 bases and J by 0 bases, with 8 bases left in between. CDR1 is SQVTM and CDR2 is ANQGSEA in the germline V gene. CDR3 coding DNA: TGCAGCGTCACAGACGCAACTAATGAAAAACTGTTTTTT. Translating gives CSVTDATNEKLFF.

Comment on this clone: One end of the junction is discordant with germline, which a read error may explain. The rearrangement links TRBV7-7 to TRBJ2-5, with D perhaps TRBD2 (6 bases). This CDR3 has 13 residues. The germline CDR1 and CDR2 sequences are SSHAT and FNYEAQ (reference sequence). In nucleotides, the CDR3 is TGTGCTAGCAGCTTAGCGGAGGAAGAGACCCAGTACTTC. This translates into CASSLAEEETQYF.